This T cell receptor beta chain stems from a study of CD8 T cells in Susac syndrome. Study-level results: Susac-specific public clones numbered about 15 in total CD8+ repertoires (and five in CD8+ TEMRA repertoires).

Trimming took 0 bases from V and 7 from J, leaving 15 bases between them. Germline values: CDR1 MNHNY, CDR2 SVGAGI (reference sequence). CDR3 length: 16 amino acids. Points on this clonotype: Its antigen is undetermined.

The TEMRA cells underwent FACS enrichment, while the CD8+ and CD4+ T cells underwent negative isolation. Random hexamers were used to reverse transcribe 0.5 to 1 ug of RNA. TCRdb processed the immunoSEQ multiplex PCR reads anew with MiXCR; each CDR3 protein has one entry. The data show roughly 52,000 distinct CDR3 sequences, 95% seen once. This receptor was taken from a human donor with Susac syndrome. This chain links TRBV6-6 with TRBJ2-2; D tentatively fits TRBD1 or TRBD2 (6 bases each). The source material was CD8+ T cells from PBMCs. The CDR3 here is CASSYSRGGPSGELFF. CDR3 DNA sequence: TGTGCCAGCAGTTACTCGAGAGGGGGGCCGAGCGGGGAGCTGTTTTTT.